The 4 T cell receptor beta chains presented below share a single source sample, sequenced in a study of primary melanoma T cells and metastatic recurrence. TCRdb keeps only in-frame clones here, not all; method: immunoSEQ multiplex PCR. The sample holds over 85 clones, roughly 87% seen once. Sequenced material: melanoma tumor tissue. The receptor source for this set is a human donor with melanoma.

The genes are TRBV6-8 and TRBJ2-7, with 14 bases identical to TRBD2. V was pared by 6 bases and J by 4 bases, with 5 bases of the junction left unmatched. Germline V lookup: CDR1 MNHGY, CDR2 SAAAGT. The CDR3 spans 15 residues. The CDR3 loop reads CASSRLAGGQYEQYF. The DNA for the CDR3 is TGTGCCAGCAGCCGACTAGCGGGAGGGCAATACGAGCAGTACTTC.

The chain combines TRBV9 with TRBJ2-7; the match to TRBD1 covers 9 bases. The CDR3 is made up of 15 amino acids. V shed 3 bases and J 2 bases; nucleotides not matched to a gene: 6. In germline, CDR1 is SGDLS, CDR2 YYNGEE. This CDR3 is CASSEGQGSTYEQYF. The CDR3 DNA reads as TGTGCCAGCAGCGAGGGACAGGGTTCCACCTACGAGCAGTACTTC.

The chain couples TRBV11-3 to TRBJ2-2; 12 bases align to TRBD2. CDR3 length: 16 residues. The germline CDR1 and CDR2 sequences are SGHNT and YENEEA. J lost 7 bases, V lost 2 bases, and 5 bases had no gene match. CDR3 nucleotides: TGTGCCAGCAGCTTACTAGCGGGAGGGCCTTACGGGGAGCTGTTTTTT. Protein sequence: CASSLLAGGPYGELFF.

Only one count was recorded for this clone. The CDR3: CSAKTGVGTYEQYF. DNA for the CDR3: TGCAGCGCCAAGACAGGGGTCGGGACCTACGAGCAGTACTTC. V is TRBV29-1 and J is TRBJ2-7, with 8 bases identical to TRBD1. V lost 7 bases and J lost 2; bases outside the gene matches: 10. This CDR3 has 14 residues. Looked up from germline, CDR1 is SQVTM and CDR2 is ANQGSEA.